Listed below are T cell receptor beta chains from one sample, sequenced in a study of neoadjuvant anti-PD-1 for oral cavity cancer. Measured with immunoSEQ multiplex PCR; TCRdb has only the in-frame clones, and not every one. The data show around 30,000 clones, around nine tenths seen once. The material was PBMCs, obtained before nivolumab (anti-PD-1) treatment. These receptors came from a person between 40 and 85 years old with oral cavity squamous cell carcinoma. The CDR3 runs from the conserved cysteine through the conserved F or W. Each record gives: clone size, J gene, D gene, V gene, CDR3 DNA, CDR3 protein. D genes are given only for firm matches. Not every row has a clone size; where given, it reads once, few, many or a size class.

abundance: .; j_gene: TRBJ1-1; d_gene: .; v_gene: TRBV5-5; CDR3nt: TGTGCCAGCAGCTTGGTTGGCAACACAAACCGCGAGGTAGCTTTCTTT; CDR3aa: CASSLVGNTNREVAFF
abundance: few; j_gene: TRBJ1-3; d_gene: .; v_gene: TRBV7-9; CDR3nt: TGTGCCAGCAGCCCCCAGAGCTCTGGAAACACCATATATTTT; CDR3aa: CASSPQSSGNTIYF
abundance: .; j_gene: TRBJ1-2; d_gene: .; v_gene: TRBV29-1; CDR3nt: TGCAGCGTTGACTTTCCCTCAACCGCGGACTATGGCTACACCTTC; CDR3aa: CSVDFPSTADYGYTF
abundance: once; j_gene: TRBJ1-1; d_gene: .; v_gene: TRBV6-5; CDR3nt: TGTGCCAGCACCCGGGAGATGAACACTGAAGCTTTCTTT; CDR3aa: CASTREMNTEAFF
abundance: .; j_gene: TRBJ1-2; d_gene: .; v_gene: TRBV7-9; CDR3nt: TGTGCCAGCAGCCCCTCACAGGGCTACACCTTC; CDR3aa: CASSPSQGYTF
abundance: .; j_gene: TRBJ1-5; d_gene: TRBD1; v_gene: TRBV7-6; CDR3nt: TGTGCCAGCAGCCTGGGGACAGGGGGTAATCAGCCCCAGCATTTT; CDR3aa: CASSLGTGGNQPQHF
abundance: .; j_gene: TRBJ2-7; d_gene: .; v_gene: TRBV4-1; CDR3nt: TGCGCCAGCAGCCAAGGGGACTTAGCGGACTACGAGCAGTACTTC; CDR3aa: CASSQGDLADYEQYF
abundance: .; j_gene: TRBJ1-4; d_gene: .; v_gene: TRBV9; CDR3nt: TGTGCCAGCAGCGTAGCTCCCAGGGTAGATGAAAAACTGTTTTTT; CDR3aa: CASSVAPRVDEKLFF
abundance: .; j_gene: TRBJ2-2; d_gene: .; v_gene: TRBV7-2; CDR3nt: TGTGCCAGCAGCTTAGCGGTCGGGGAGCTGTTTTTT; CDR3aa: CASSLAVGELFF
abundance: .; j_gene: TRBJ1-1; d_gene: .; v_gene: TRBV19; CDR3nt: TGTGCCAGTAGTACGGTGCAGGCGAACACTGAAGCTTTCTTT; CDR3aa: CASSTVQANTEAFF
abundance: .; j_gene: TRBJ2-7; d_gene: TRBD1; v_gene: TRBV5-1; CDR3nt: TGCGCCAGCAGCTTGCCGGGACAGGGATACGAGCAGTACTTC; CDR3aa: CASSLPGQGYEQYF
abundance: .; j_gene: TRBJ2-5; d_gene: TRBD1; v_gene: TRBV15; CDR3nt: TGTGCCACCAGCAGCAAACACTCCGGGACAGGCTCCGAAACCCAGTACTTC; CDR3aa: CATSSKHSGTGSETQYF
abundance: .; j_gene: TRBJ2-3; d_gene: .; v_gene: TRBV6-1; CDR3nt: TGTGCCAGCATTACGGACATCACAGATACGCAGTATTTT; CDR3aa: CASITDITDTQYF
abundance: .; j_gene: TRBJ2-5; d_gene: TRBD2; v_gene: TRBV9; CDR3nt: TGTGCCAGCAGCCCGGGGGTGGCTAGCGGTTTTAAAGAGACCCAGTACTTC; CDR3aa: CASSPGVASGFKETQYF
abundance: .; j_gene: TRBJ2-1; d_gene: TRBD2; v_gene: TRBV5-1; CDR3nt: TGCGCCAGCAGCTTGACTAGCGGGGGCATCTACAATGAGCAGTTCTTC; CDR3aa: CASSLTSGGIYNEQFF
abundance: .; j_gene: TRBJ2-7; d_gene: .; v_gene: TRBV6-6; CDR3nt: TGTGCCACGAGTCAGACACACGGACCTGTCGAGCAGTACTTC; CDR3aa: CATSQTHGPVEQYF
abundance: .; j_gene: TRBJ2-2; d_gene: TRBD1; v_gene: TRBV7-9; CDR3nt: TGTGCCAGCAGCTCATACTCCGGGACAGGGGGTCGCGGGGAGCTGTTTTTT; CDR3aa: CASSSYSGTGGRGELFF
abundance: .; j_gene: TRBJ2-3; d_gene: .; v_gene: TRBV5-1; CDR3nt: TGCGCCAGCAGCTTGTCTACGGGAAGCACAGATACGCAGTATTTT; CDR3aa: CASSLSTGSTDTQYF
abundance: .; j_gene: TRBJ2-1; d_gene: .; v_gene: TRBV28; CDR3nt: TGTGCCAGCAGTTTCATGACGCCTGCCTCCTACAATGAGCAGTTCTTC; CDR3aa: CASSFMTPASYNEQFF
abundance: .; j_gene: TRBJ2-3; d_gene: .; v_gene: TRBV27; CDR3nt: TGTGCCAGCAGTTGGGACGGGGACAGCACAGATACGCAGTATTTT; CDR3aa: CASSWDGDSTDTQYF
abundance: .; j_gene: TRBJ2-2; d_gene: .; v_gene: TRBV10-3; CDR3nt: TGTGCCATCAGCGAATATCCTGGACAGAACACCGGGGAGCTGTTTTTT; CDR3aa: CAISEYPGQNTGELFF
abundance: .; j_gene: TRBJ1-4; d_gene: TRBD1; v_gene: TRBV4-3; CDR3nt: TGCGCCAGCAGCCAAGGAGTACAGGGGTATAATGAAAAACTGTTTTTT; CDR3aa: CASSQGVQGYNEKLFF
abundance: .; j_gene: TRBJ2-7; d_gene: .; v_gene: TRBV19; CDR3nt: TGTGCCAGTAGTATGGGGAGGGGGAGCGAGCAGTACTTC; CDR3aa: CASSMGRGSEQYF